These 29 T cell receptor beta chains share one sample of origin, sequenced in a study of OX40 agonist ivuxolimab in advanced cancers. Method: immunoSEQ multiplex PCR; TCRdb's copy keeps in-frame clones and lacks some. Here the sample spans more than 80,000 clones, 94% being singletons. The source was CD4+ or CD8+ T cells sorted from blood, collected in a trial of the OX40 agonist ivuxolimab. These receptors all stem from an adult with an advanced solid tumor such as melanoma, head and neck, liver or kidney cancer.

The chain recombines TRBV6-5 with TRBJ2-7; possible D gene TRBD1, 6 bases. In germline, CDR1 is MNHEY, CDR2 SVGAGI. This CDR3 comprises 13 residues. CDR3 residues: CAAGAGESYEQYF. The CDR3 DNA reads as TGTGCAGCTGGGGCAGGGGAATCCTACGAGCAGTACTTC.

In DNA, the CDR3 is TGTGCCAGCAGCTTATGGACCACACAGGGAACAGTAAACACTGAAGCTTTCTTT. It translates to CASSLWTTQGTVNTEAFF. The chain uses TRBV11-2 and TRBJ1-1, with a weak D call TRBD1 (6 bases). This CDR3 spans 18 amino acids. With 2 bases removed from V and 2 bases from J, the gap between germline ends came to 21 bases. Germline V gives CDR1 SGHAT, CDR2 FQNNGV.

The CDR3 spells CASSLGLAGGSSYNEQFF. In DNA form, the CDR3 reads TGTGCCAGCAGCTTAGGGCTAGCGGGGGGGAGCTCCTACAATGAGCAGTTCTTC. The chain joins TRBV7-4 to TRBJ2-1, with TRBD2 matching over 12 bases. Trimming took 1 base from V and 0 from J; bases not matched to a gene: 4. The CDR3 spans 18 residues. The germline V gene has CDR1 SGHVT and CDR2 SQSDAQ.

The V and J genes are TRBV28 and TRBJ2-4, with 10 bases lining up with TRBD1. The ends lost 4 bases at V and 5 bases at J; junction bases unmatched: 5. The CDR3 is made up of 15 amino acids. From germline, CDR1 is MDHEN and CDR2 SYDVKM. CDR3 sequence reads: CASSSDRGGENIQYF. Written as DNA, the CDR3 is TGTGCCAGCAGTTCGGACAGGGGGGGTGAAAACATTCAGTACTTC.

V and J are TRBV9 and TRBJ1-5; D is perhaps TRBD1 (5 bases). Germline V CDR1 and CDR2: SGDLS, YYNGEE. V lost 3 bases and J lost 2, with 9 bases in between. The length of the CDR3 is 14 residues. The CDR3 region has the DNA TGTGCCAGCAGCGCAGGGTTTGGCAATCAGCCCCAGCATTTT. Translating gives CASSAGFGNQPQHF.

The chain uses TRBV2 and TRBJ2-1; no firm D call. The V gene lost 2 bases and the J gene lost 10 bases, with 15 bases spanning the gap. The CDR3 extends over 14 amino acids. The germline CDR1 and CDR2 sequences are SNHLY and FYNNEI. CDR3 DNA: TGTGCCAGCAGTGAAAGTGTCGGTGTACTGGAGCAGTTCTTC. As protein: CASSESVGVLEQFF. The full variable domain, with the rest looked up from reference TRBV2 and TRBJ2-1, is EPEVTQTPSHQVTQMGQEVILRCVPISNHLYFYWYRQILGQKVEFLVSFYNNEISEKSEIFDDQFSVERPDGSNFTLKIRSTKLEDSAMYFCASSESVGVLEQFFGPGTRLTVL.

The gene calls are TRBV19 and TRBJ2-7, with D perhaps matching TRBD2 (6 bases). The CDR3 is 13 amino acids. Trimming cost V 5 bases and J 2 bases, with 10 bases left between them. Germline CDR1 LNHDA, CDR2 SQIVND (reference sequence). CDR3 in amino acids: CASSDSGTYEQYF. CDR3 coding DNA: TGTGCCAGTAGTGATAGCGGCACCTACGAGCAGTACTTC.

The chain links TRBV6-1 to TRBJ1-3; D unresolved. V lost 5 bases and J lost 4, with 9 bases in between. This CDR3 has 13 residues. In germline, CDR1 is MNHNS, CDR2 SASEGT. This chain's CDR3 is CASSTGVGNTIYF. CDR3 in DNA: TGTGCCAGCAGTACCGGGGTCGGAAACACCATATATTTT.

The chain joins TRBV6-5 to TRBJ1-2; D call uncertain. V was pared by 5 bases and J by 4 bases, with 17 bases between. The length of the CDR3 is 15 residues. Germline V gene data show CDR1 as MNHEY and CDR2 as SVGAGI. CDR3: CASSPFAGSAYGYTF. Written as DNA, the CDR3 is TGTGCCAGCAGTCCTTTTGCGGGATCGGCCTATGGCTACACCTTC.

This chain uses TRBV19 with TRBJ1-1; D remains unclear. V was clipped by 1 base and J by 1 base, with 19 bases between them. CDR1 and CDR2 (germline): LNHDA, SQIVND (reference sequence). This CDR3 has 18 amino acids. CDR3 in DNA: TGTGCCAGTAGTATAGGAAGAGTAGCCCTATGGGAGAACACTGAAGCTTTCTTT. Protein: CASSIGRVALWENTEAFF.

The chain combines TRBV2 with TRBJ2-1; 16 positions agree with TRBD2. CDR1 SNHLY and CDR2 FYNNEI come from the germline V gene. The CDR3 loop spans 19 amino acids. V lost 5 bases, J lost 4 bases, and 11 bases stayed unmatched. The CDR3 is CASSPGLAGGPREYNEQFF. CDR3 DNA: TGTGCCAGCAGTCCGGGACTAGCGGGAGGGCCCAGGGAGTACAATGAGCAGTTCTTC.

The V gene is TRBV15, the J gene TRBJ2-5, with D unresolved. V lost 1 base, J lost 5 bases, and 5 bases lay in between. The CDR3 is 12 amino acids. Germline values: CDR1 LNHNV, CDR2 YYDKDF (reference sequence). CDR3 sequence (DNA): TGTGCCACCAGCAGAGGTCTTGAGACCCAGTACTTC. Its protein is CATSRGLETQYF.

V usage is TRBV9 and J usage is TRBJ2-5; 8 bases map to TRBD1. The J segment lost 5 bases and the V segment lost 3 bases, leaving 6 bases of the junction unmatched. The germline V gene encodes CDR1 SGDLS and CDR2 YYNGEE. The CDR3 totals 14 residues. The DNA of the CDR3 is TGTGCCAGCAGCGGAACGACAGGGGTGGAGACCCAGTACTTC. Translation gives CASSGTTGVETQYF.

Written as DNA, the CDR3 is TGTGCCAGCAGCTTAGTGGGACAGGACTCCTACGAGCAGTACTTC. Its protein product is CASSLVGQDSYEQYF. This chain uses TRBV13 with TRBJ2-7; 8 bases agree with TRBD1. Per the germline V gene, CDR1 is PRHDT and CDR2 is FYEKMQ (reference sequence). The V and J ends lost 1 base and 0 bases, in that order; junction bases with no gene match: 2. The CDR3 covers 15 residues.

This rearrangement joins TRBV29-1 to TRBJ2-1; 7 bases match TRBD2. Trimming took 3 bases from V and 2 from J; bases not matched to a gene: 7. This CDR3 spans 15 amino acids. Germline V gene lookup returns CDR1 SQVTM and CDR2 ANQGSEA. CDR3 coding DNA: TGCAGCGTTGAGGCTAGCGGATCCCCCTACAATGAGCAGTTCTTC. Its translation is CSVEASGSPYNEQFF.

The chain employs TRBV2 and TRBJ2-4; D is possibly TRBD2 (6 bases). The CDR3 sequence is 14 residues long. CDR1 SNHLY and CDR2 FYNNEI come from the germline V gene. V lost 4 bases to trimming and J lost 4 bases, with 11 bases between them. CDR3 in DNA: TGTGCCAGCAGTGCGTGGGGGGAGAAAAACATTCAGTACTTC. It codes for CASSAWGEKNIQYF.

The rearrangement links TRBV18 to TRBJ2-7, with TRBD2 as a possible D gene (6 bases). V was clipped by 2 bases and J by 1 base, with 12 bases between them. The germline V gene encodes CDR1 KGHSH and CDR2 LQKENI. This CDR3 comprises 15 residues. CDR3 bases: TGTGCCAGCTCACCAGACCCTAGCGAATCCTACGAGCAGTACTTC. Its protein product is CASSPDPSESYEQYF. The whole variable domain, remainder taken from reference TRBV18 and TRBJ2-7, is NAGVMQNPRHLVRRRGQEARLRCSPMKGHSHVYWYRQLPEEGLKFMVYLQKENIIDESGMPKERFSAEFPKEGPSILRIQQVVRGDSAAYFCASSPDPSESYEQYFGPGTRLTVT.

The CDR3 loop reads CASSLVGRVDYEQYF. In DNA form, the CDR3 reads TGTGCCAGCAGCTTAGTCGGAAGGGTTGATTACGAGCAGTACTTC. This sequence joins TRBV7-2 and TRBJ2-5; D ambiguous. The last part of the DNA fits TRBJ2-7 better; the J call may be wrong. This CDR3 contains 15 residues. CDR1 SGHTA and CDR2 FQGNSA come from the germline V gene.

The chain combines TRBV27 with TRBJ2-7; 9 bases agree with TRBD1. The CDR3 totals 13 residues. Germline V gene sequence: CDR1 MNHEY, CDR2 SMNVEV (reference sequence). V dropped 6 bases and J dropped 3; count of bases not matched to a gene: 3. The CDR3 here is CASRRQGVYEQYF. CDR3 in DNA: TGTGCCAGCAGGAGACAGGGGGTCTACGAGCAGTACTTC.

The CDR3 loop is CASRSGYEQYF. In DNA form, the CDR3 reads TGTGCCAGCAGGAGTGGGTACGAGCAGTACTTC. This chain links TRBV6-1 with TRBJ2-7; D gene unclear. The CDR3 runs 11 residues. Trimming took 6 bases from V and 4 from J, leaving 7 bases between them. Germline-derived CDR1 and CDR2 are MNHNS and SASEGT.

The rearrangement links TRBV9 to TRBJ1-2; 7 positions agree with TRBD1. In germline, CDR1 is SGDLS, CDR2 YYNGEE. After removal of 4 bases from V and 7 bases from J, the junction contained 16 bases not matched to a gene. This CDR3 has 16 residues. The CDR3 protein is CASSHRLDREVRGYTF. The CDR3 DNA sequence: TGTGCCAGCAGCCACCGCCTTGACAGGGAGGTTCGTGGCTACACCTTC.

This clone was found once. The gene calls are TRBV7-6 and TRBJ2-1, with 7 bases aligning to TRBD2. Germline-derived CDR1 and CDR2 are SGHVS and FNYEAQ. Germline trimming cut 5 bases from V and 5 bases from J; bases unmatched to any gene: 9. The CDR3 is 15 amino acids. CDR3 nucleotides: TGTGCCAGCAGCCCAGCGGGATTGGACCACAATGAGCAGTTCTTC. Amino acid sequence: CASSPAGLDHNEQFF.

The rearrangement links TRBV14 to TRBJ2-2; D unclear. Trimming shortened V by 4 bases and J by 4 bases, and 13 bases separated the two germline ends. This CDR3 has 15 amino acids. Germline CDR1 and CDR2: SGHDN and FVKESK. The CDR3 bases are TGTGCCAGCAGCCCGGCCCCCAGGAGCACCGGGGAGCTGTTTTTT. Amino acid sequence: CASSPAPRSTGELFF.

The chain couples TRBV12-5 to TRBJ2-7; 8 nucleotides agree with TRBD1. The CDR3 totals 16 residues. Per the germline V gene, CDR1 is LGHNT and CDR2 is FRNRAP. Trimming removed 4 bases from V and 2 bases from J; junction bases left unmatched: 10. The CDR3 protein is CASGWYPGTGPYEQYF. For the CDR3, the DNA is TGTGCTAGTGGTTGGTACCCCGGGACAGGACCCTACGAGCAGTACTTC. Using reference TRBV12-5 and TRBJ2-7 for the parts outside the CDR3, the full variable domain is DARVTQTPRHKVTEMGQEVTMRCQPILGHNTVFWYRQTMMQGLELLAYFRNRAPLDDSGMPKDRFSAEMPDATLATLKIQPSEPRDSAVYFCASGWYPGTGPYEQYFGPGTRLTVT.

V usage is TRBV30 and J usage is TRBJ2-2, with unresolved D. Between the trimmed V and J ends, which lost 2 bases and 5 bases, there was a span of 18 bases. The CDR3 is 16 residues long. Per germline, CDR1 GTSNPN and CDR2 SVGIG (reference sequence). CDR3 region: CAWSPLHGVVTGELFF. In nucleotides, the CDR3 is TGTGCCTGGAGTCCTCTCCATGGCGTGGTAACCGGGGAGCTGTTTTTT. The full variable domain, completed using reference TRBV30 and TRBJ2-2, is SQTIHQWPATLVQPVGSPLSLECTVEGTSNPNLYWYRQAAGRGLQLLFYSVGIGQISSEVPQNLSASRPQDRQFILSSKKLLLSDSGFYLCAWSPLHGVVTGELFFGEGSRLTVL.

The chain recombines TRBV6-5 with TRBJ1-1; possible D gene TRBD1, 5 bases. Looked up from germline, CDR1 is MNHEY and CDR2 is SVGAGI. The CDR3 is made up of 15 amino acids. Trimming cost V 3 bases and J 1 base, with 12 bases left between them. CDR3 nucleotide sequence: TGTGCCAGCAGTTATAAGGGACCCCCGAACACTGAAGCTTTCTTT. This gives the protein CASSYKGPPNTEAFF.

The chain links TRBV5-4 to TRBJ2-7, with D unclear. V was shortened by 2 bases and J by 0 bases, with 6 bases between the two germline ends. CDR3 length: 13 amino acids. From germline, CDR1 is SGHNT and CDR2 YYREEE (reference sequence). CDR3 in DNA: TGTGCCAGCAGCTTCGCCCGCTCCTACGAGCAGTACTTC. Its protein product is CASSFARSYEQYF.

This clone came up once. The genes are TRBV11-3 and TRBJ2-3; no firm D call. The V and J ends lost 0 bases and 8 bases respectively, with 9 bases between them. There are 13 residues in the CDR3. Germline CDR1 and CDR2: SGHNT and YENEEA. DNA of the CDR3: TGTGCCAGCAGCTTAGATTTGGGTTTTACGCAGTATTTT. Its protein product is CASSLDLGFTQYF.

The chain has TRBV29-1 and TRBJ2-2; D might be TRBD1 (6 bases). V gave up 4 bases and J gave up 3 bases, with 9 bases separating them. CDR1 is SQVTM and CDR2 is ANQGSEA in the germline V gene. CDR3 length equals 13 residues. CDR3 nucleotides: TGCAGCGTTGGGTCAGGGGACACCGGGGAGCTGTTTTTT. Translating it yields CSVGSGDTGELFF.